This TCR beta chain was observed in a study of spatial heterogeneity in lung cancer. Stated time point: sample taken at primary tumor resection. This CDR3 spans 15 amino acids. Germline V lookup: CDR1 SGDLS, CDR2 YYNGEE. V shed 4 bases, J shed 4 bases, and the junction held 7 bases outside the gene matches. Each CDR3 protein is one row after TCRdb ran MiXCR on the 5' RACE reads. Among some 41,000 distinct CDR3 sequences listed, 6.8% were seen once. This clonotype was seen ten or more times. The J gene is TRBJ2-7, the V gene TRBV9; 11 bases align to TRBD2. The material sequenced was PBMCs, taken at surgery. The sequence came from a female donor with early-stage non-small cell lung cancer. As DNA, the CDR3 is TGTGCCAGCAGCCCCCGTCGACTAGCGGGGTACGAGCAGTACTTC. This encodes CASSPRRLAGYEQYF.